Shown below are 21 T cell receptor beta chains from a single sample sequenced in a study of T cell responses to AZD1222 COVID-19 vaccine. Assay used: immunoSEQ multiplex PCR; TCRdb lists only in-frame clones, some missing. The sample has over 65,000 clones, roughly nine tenths seen once. The specimen was peripheral blood, collected on day 0 of AZD1222 vaccination. The receptors shown here come from an adult in good health.

The chain is built from TRBV5-4 and TRBJ2-7; 8 bases match TRBD1. Germline V lookup: CDR1 SGHNT, CDR2 YYREEE (reference sequence). V dropped 4 bases and J dropped 1; count of bases not matched to a gene: 7. This CDR3 spans 15 amino acids. The CDR3 here is CASSPRTGFSYEQYF. In DNA form, the CDR3 reads TGTGCCAGCAGCCCCCGGACAGGGTTTTCCTACGAGCAGTACTTC.

The rearrangement links TRBV4-3 to TRBJ2-7, with 7 bases fitting TRBD1. Unmatched junction bases numbered 9, after V lost 3 bases and J lost 4 bases. Germline values: CDR1 LGHNA, CDR2 YSLEER. This CDR3 has 15 amino acids. The CDR3 bases are TGCGCCAGCAGCCAGCGTTACGGGACAGCGTACGAGCAGTACTTC. Translated, it gives CASSQRYGTAYEQYF.

The chain recombines TRBV28 with TRBJ2-5; D uncertain. Germline assignment: CDR1 MDHEN and CDR2 SYDVKM. The CDR3 spans 13 residues. V lost 2 bases and J 2 bases, leaving 6 bases between the germline ends. Here the CDR3 DNA reads TGTGCCAGCAGTTTAACAGCGCAAGAGACCCAGTACTTC. This sequence encodes CASSLTAQETQYF. The full variable domain, rest sourced from reference TRBV28 and TRBJ2-5, is DVKVTQSSRYLVKRTGEKVFLECVQDMDHENMFWYRQDPGLGLRLIYFSYDVKMKEKGDIPEGYSVSREKKERFSLILESASTNQTSMYLCASSLTAQETQYFGPGTRLLVL.

The CDR3 spells CSARGVEQFF. CDR3 bases: TGCAGTGCTAGGGGCGTTGAGCAGTTCTTC. The chain is built from TRBV20-1 and TRBJ2-1, with D unresolved. Germline loops: CDR1 DFQATT, CDR2 SNEGSKA (reference sequence). This CDR3 is 10 amino acids long. Trimming pared 3 bases from V and 9 bases from J, leaving 6 bases between.

V is TRBV7-2 and J is TRBJ2-5; a possible D gene is TRBD1 (6 bases). The CDR3 contains 15 residues. Trimming removed 2 bases from V and 5 bases from J, with 15 bases in between. Germline V gene lookup returns CDR1 SGHTA and CDR2 FQGNSA. CDR3 sequence reads: CASSLSGAVEETQYF. CDR3 nucleotide sequence: TGTGCCAGCAGCTTATCAGGGGCCGTCGAGGAGACCCAGTACTTC.

This sequence joins TRBV2 and TRBJ1-6, with D perhaps matching TRBD1 (5 bases). This CDR3 has 14 residues. Between the trimmed V and J ends, which lost 1 base and 9 bases, there was a span of 10 bases. Germline V gene data show CDR1 as SNHLY and CDR2 as FYNNEI. The chain's CDR3 is CASSEEQGGSPLHF. CDR3 DNA: TGTGCCAGCAGTGAAGAGCAGGGTGGTTCACCCCTCCACTTT.

The chain is built from TRBV7-9 and TRBJ1-5, with 8 nucleotides matching TRBD1. CDR3 length: 15 residues. Germline CDR1 is SEHNR and CDR2 is FQNEAQ (reference sequence). The V segment lost 5 bases and the J segment 2 bases; nucleotides outside the gene matches: 5. The CDR3 DNA follows: TGTGCCAGCAGCCTCGGACAGGGCCGCAATCAGCCCCAGCATTTT. This gives the protein CASSLGQGRNQPQHF.

The rearrangement joins TRBV27 to TRBJ1-4, with D maybe TRBD1 (6 bases). From germline, CDR1 is MNHEY and CDR2 SMNVEV (reference sequence). This CDR3 has 14 residues. Trimming removed 6 bases from V and 2 bases from J, with 10 bases in between. The CDR3 is CASRRGSTNEKLFF. The DNA for the CDR3 is TGTGCCAGCAGGAGGGGGTCGACTAATGAAAAACTGTTTTTT.

The chain carries TRBV2 and TRBJ2-7, with D uncertain. CDR1 SNHLY and CDR2 FYNNEI come from the germline V gene. V lost 3 bases and J lost 3, with 9 bases in between. The CDR3 is 13 amino acids. The CDR3, as DNA: TGTGCCAGCAGTGAGCCGTTTAGCTACGAGCAGTACTTC. Translated, it gives CASSEPFSYEQYF.

The rearrangement links TRBV6-5 to TRBJ1-6; D call uncertain. In germline, CDR1 is MNHEY, CDR2 SVGAGI. Trimming stripped 8 bases from V and 7 bases from J, with 9 bases between. The CDR3 contains 12 residues. Written as DNA, the CDR3 is TGTGCCAGCCGGGCTGGGAATTCACCCCTCCACTTT. It is translated as CASRAGNSPLHF.

In DNA form, the CDR3 reads TGTGCCAGCAGCTTACAGGCGGGGGCAAATCAGCCCCAGCATTTT. Protein product: CASSLQAGANQPQHF. V is TRBV7-6 and J is TRBJ1-5; D possibly corresponds to TRBD1 (6 bases). The V gene lost 2 bases and the J gene lost 4 bases, with 12 bases spanning the gap. The germline V gene has CDR1 SGHVS and CDR2 FNYEAQ. This CDR3 is built from 15 residues. Drawing the rest from reference TRBV7-6 and TRBJ1-5, the complete variable domain is GAGVSQSPRYKVTKRGQDVALRCDPISGHVSLYWYRQALGQGPEFLTYFNYEAQQDKSGLPNDRFSAERPEGSISTLTIQRTEQRDSAMYRCASSLQAGANQPQHFGDGTRLSIL.

J is TRBJ1-1 and V is TRBV11-2; D not certain. Germline CDR1 and CDR2: SGHAT and FQNNGV. CDR3 length: 14 amino acids. Deletions cut 0 bases from V and 4 bases from J, with 9 bases between. The CDR3 loop reads CASSLDQAGTEAFF. In DNA form, the CDR3 reads TGTGCCAGCAGCTTAGATCAGGCGGGCACTGAAGCTTTCTTT.

This sequence joins TRBV28 and TRBJ2-7; D may be TRBD2 (6 bases). V was shortened by 5 bases and J by 1 base, with 15 bases between the two germline ends. Germline CDR1 is MDHEN and CDR2 is SYDVKM. This CDR3 has 15 amino acids. CDR3 sequence (DNA): TGTGCCAGCAGTACGGACGGAAGCGGGTCCTACGAGCAGTACTTC. This encodes CASSTDGSGSYEQYF.

This clone was detected only a few times. Other DNA sequences in the sample encode the same CDR3. The rearrangement joins TRBV7-9 to TRBJ1-1; 7 bases fit TRBD1. The CDR3 runs to 12 residues. Germline CDR1 and CDR2: SEHNR and FQNEAQ (reference sequence). The trim removed 1 base at V and 8 bases at J, leaving 1 base unmatched. CDR3 sequence reads: CASSLETGEAFF. The CDR3 DNA reads TGTGCCAGCAGCTTAGAGACAGGGGAAGCTTTCTTT.

This clone has more than one count but fewer than ten. This chain joins TRBV6-5 and TRBJ1-4; D might be TRBD1 (5 bases). The CDR3 has 14 residues. V was shortened by 6 bases and J by 7 bases, with 15 bases between the two germline ends. Germline CDR1 MNHEY, CDR2 SVGAGI. CDR3 in amino acids: CASSRDLGVEKLFF. CDR3 DNA sequence: TGTGCCAGCAGCCGGGACCTGGGGGTTGAAAAACTGTTTTTT.

As for this clone: The junction shows a germline mismatch at one end, possibly a read error. This rearrangement joins TRBV28 to TRBJ2-7; 10 nucleotides align to TRBD1. Germline V gene sequence: CDR1 MDHEN, CDR2 SYDVKM. The CDR3 is made up of 11 amino acids. The CDR3 DNA reads TGTGCCAGCAGCAGGGACAGGGGCCTGCACTTC. It translates to CASSRDRGLHF.

The chain links TRBV5-1 to TRBJ1-1; no reliable D call. V was clipped by 0 bases and J by 7 bases, with 10 bases between them. CDR1 and CDR2 (germline): SGHRS, YFSETQ. This CDR3 spans 13 amino acids. As DNA, the CDR3 is TGCGCCAGCAGCTTGGCGGGTTACAGTGAAGCTTTCTTT. Translated, it gives CASSLAGYSEAFF.

This clone has more than one count but fewer than ten. The V call is TRBV6-5, the J call TRBJ1-1; D remains ambiguous. The V end was cut by 0 bases, the J end by 4 bases, with 9 bases between. The length of the CDR3 is 14 residues. The germline V gene encodes CDR1 MNHEY and CDR2 SVGAGI. The CDR3 DNA reads as TGTGCCAGCAGTTACTCGGGTCCCAGCACTGAAGCTTTCTTT. Its protein is CASSYSGPSTEAFF.

This clone was detected only once. V is TRBV28 and J is TRBJ2-1; maybe TRBD2 (6 bases). Trimming removed 2 bases from V and 2 bases from J, with 7 bases in between. The CDR3 has 14 amino acids. Germline V gene data show CDR1 as MDHEN and CDR2 as SYDVKM. CDR3 region: CASSLRGTYNEQFF. CDR3 in DNA: TGTGCCAGCAGTTTACGGGGGACCTACAATGAGCAGTTCTTC.

The chain employs TRBV4-2 and TRBJ1-1; D not resolved. The CDR3 spans 14 residues. V was shortened by 6 bases and J by 1 base, with 12 bases between the two germline ends. Per the germline V gene, CDR1 is LGHNA and CDR2 is YNFKEQ. As DNA, the CDR3 is TGTGCCAGCAGTCATGCCGCCCCGAACACTGAAGCTTTCTTT. It is translated as CASSHAAPNTEAFF.

This chain connects TRBV19 to TRBJ1-1; D is ambiguous. Trimming took off 3 bases at V and 6 bases at J, with 14 bases between the two ends. CDR1 and CDR2 from the germline V gene are LNHDA and SQIVND (reference sequence). The length of the CDR3 is 14 residues. The CDR3 spells CASSMGGSRAEAFF. In DNA, the CDR3 is TGTGCCAGTAGTATGGGAGGCTCCCGGGCTGAAGCTTTCTTT.